The clone carrying this T cell receptor beta chain was counted only a few times. Germline loops: CDR1 ENHRY, CDR2 SYGVKD. V gave up 0 bases and J gave up 6 bases, with 11 bases separating them. The CDR3 length is 14 residues. Study donors comprised healthy, HIV-negative adults devoid of recent acute infection or vaccination. Around 90 million PBMCs served as the genomic DNA source for unsorted samples. Scientists sequenced DNA from unsorted PBMC on ten immunoSEQ deep assay plates. Assay used: immunoSEQ multiplex PCR; TCRdb lists only in-frame clones, some missing. This sample has around 440,000 clones, with more than 70% found just once. This specimen belongs to a study of shared clonotypes between healthy human individuals.

This sequence joins TRBV10-3 and TRBJ1-1, with no clear D. The sample comprised PBMCs. The receptor comes from a middle-aged woman in good health. Some clones in this sample may be carry-over from other donors' samples. The CDR3 nucleotides are TGTGCCATCAGTGAGTCGACGGATACTTCTGAAGCTTTCTTT. Translated, it gives CAISESTDTSEAFF.